This T cell receptor beta chain was identified during a study of T cell repertoires in cytomegalovirus infection. Each CDR3 protein is one row after TCRdb ran MiXCR on the reads. The sample contains about 130,000 distinct CDR3 sequences, almost 9% of which appear only once. Trimming took 5 bases from V and 0 from J, leaving 14 bases between them. The CDR3 is 15 residues long. CDR1 is DFQATT, CDR2 SNEGSKA, per germline (reference sequence). This chain uses TRBV20-1 with TRBJ2-1, with D hard to call. Specimen: PBMCs. This clonotype was obtained from a human donor in good health (CMV status not recorded). Some clones in this sample may be carry-over from other donors' samples. CDR3 sequence (DNA): TGCAGTGCTGCAAGCAGCTCGAACTCCTACAATGAGCAGTTCTTC. This gives the protein CSAASSSNSYNEQFF.